This entry concerns a single T cell receptor (beta chain). V shed 4 bases and J 0 bases; nucleotides not matched to a gene: 14. Looked up from germline, CDR1 is MNHEY and CDR2 is SVGEGT. This CDR3 has 18 residues. This entry belongs to a study of CD8 T cells in ankylosing spondylitis. TCRdb called the 5' RACE reads again in MiXCR, with one record for every CDR3 protein. The top ten clones hold around 1% of a sample with around 300,000 distinct CDR3 sequences, roughly 14% of them seen once. Specimen: blood, either unsorted or a sorted T cell fraction (not recorded which). The clonotype originates from a male donor with ankylosing spondylitis or in good health (not recorded which). The chain employs TRBV6-2 or TRBV6-3 and TRBJ2-7, with 8 bases that match TRBD2. The CDR3 here is CASSWRNKRGNSSYEQYF. CDR3 sequence (DNA): TGTGCCAGCAGTTGGAGAAACAAGCGGGGGAATTCCTCCTACGAGCAGTACTTC.